The 21 T cell receptor beta chains given below trace back to one sample, sequenced in a study of T cells in Graves' hyperthyroidism and ophthalmopathy. RNA transcripts were the template for amplifying TCR beta CDR3 regions. Researchers ran a first-round RT-PCR on the TCR CDR3 using the HTBI primer set. TCRdb used MiXCR to reprocess the multiplex PCR reads, holding one entry per CDR3 protein. The table has fewer than 650,000 distinct CDR3 sequences, 14% seen once; the top ten hold around 7%. The sample comprised blood. Receptors originate from a woman aged 18-29 years with Graves' ophthalmopathy.

This clonotype was counted many times. The chain is built from TRBV30 and TRBJ2-1; D is perhaps TRBD2 (6 bases). V gave up 1 base and J gave up 5 bases, with 12 bases separating them. Looked up from germline, CDR1 is GTSNPN and CDR2 is SVGIG (reference sequence). This CDR3 is 14 amino acids long. The CDR3 DNA is TGTGCCTGGAGTGACTCCCCGGGGGACAATGAGCAGTTCTTC. It encodes CAWSDSPGDNEQFF.

The chain has TRBV4-1 and TRBJ2-7; TRBD1 or TRBD2 may be the D gene (5 bases each). V lost 1 base, J lost 1 base, and 11 bases lay in between. CDR3 length: 15 amino acids. Germline lookup yields CDR1 MGHRA and CDR2 YSYEKL. CDR3 residues: CASSQVAGASYEQYF. CDR3 DNA: TGCGCCAGCAGCCAAGTGGCCGGGGCGTCCTACGAGCAGTACTTC.

In this sample, this clonotype turned up many times. The J gene is TRBJ2-1, the V gene TRBV7-3, with TRBD2 matching over 7 bases. CDR3 length: 13 amino acids. Per germline, CDR1 SGHTA and CDR2 FQGTGA. The V segment lost 5 bases and the J segment 9 bases; nucleotides outside the gene matches: 7. The chain's CDR3 is CASSPTSVGEQFF. The CDR3 DNA reads as TGTGCCAGCAGCCCCACTAGCGTCGGTGAGCAGTTCTTC.

This clonotype was picked up a small number of times. This chain links TRBV4-1 with TRBJ2-7; 8 positions agree with TRBD2. Unmatched junction bases numbered 4, after V lost 3 bases and J lost 3 bases. Germline CDR1 MGHRA, CDR2 YSYEKL. The CDR3 has 14 residues. The CDR3 DNA is TGCGCCAGCAGCCATCCCCGGGGGGGCTACGAGCAGTACTTC. It encodes CASSHPRGGYEQYF.

The table lists this clonotype with many counts. The chain joins TRBV12-3 or TRBV12-4 to TRBJ2-1; 7 nucleotides line up with TRBD2. V was pared by 3 bases and J by 3 bases, with 11 bases of the junction left unmatched. The CDR3 loop spans 17 amino acids. CDR3 in amino acids: CASSFSGLGINYNEQFF. The DNA for the CDR3 is TGTGCCAGCAGTTTTAGCGGACTAGGAATCAACTACAATGAGCAGTTCTTC.

This clonotype was detected ten times or more. The V gene is TRBV28, the J gene TRBJ1-1, with D uncertain. V was clipped by 2 bases and J by 6 bases, with 7 bases between them. In germline, CDR1 is MDHEN, CDR2 SYDVKM. The CDR3 has 12 amino acids. CDR3 residues: CASSLGQSEAFF. CDR3 nucleotides: TGTGCCAGCAGTTTAGGGCAGTCTGAAGCTTTCTTT.

This clonotype showed up many times. The V call is TRBV20-1, the J call TRBJ2-5; D is perhaps TRBD2 (6 bases). The CDR3 covers 16 residues. Germline CDR1 reads DFQATT; CDR2 reads SNEGSKA (reference sequence). V was clipped by 0 bases and J by 4 bases, with 18 bases between them. In DNA form, the CDR3 reads TGCAGTGCTAGAGATCGGAGAGGGAAGGGAGGAGAGACCCAGTACTTC. This sequence encodes CSARDRRGKGGETQYF.

The chain joins TRBV20-1 to TRBJ2-2; 13 nucleotides match TRBD2. V trimming: 7 bases; J trimming: 0 bases; junction bases outside the gene matches: 8. Germline values: CDR1 DFQATT, CDR2 SNEGSKA (reference sequence). The CDR3 has 17 amino acids. DNA for the CDR3: TGCAGTGACCCGGGACTAGCGGGATCCGCGAACACCGGGGAGCTGTTTTTT. Translation: CSDPGLAGSANTGELFF.

This chain uses TRBV18 with TRBJ2-7, with D possibly TRBD2 on 6 matching bases. The V and J ends lost 8 bases and 0 bases respectively, with 14 bases between them. The CDR3 runs 14 residues. Germline-derived CDR1 and CDR2 are KGHSH and LQKENI. CDR3 amino acids: CASKLAVSSYEQYF. The CDR3 DNA sequence: TGTGCCAGCAAATTAGCGGTTTCCTCCTACGAGCAGTACTTC. Based on the CDR3 plus reference TRBV18 and TRBJ2-7, the full variable domain is NAGVMQNPRHLVRRRGQEARLRCSPMKGHSHVYWYRQLPEEGLKFMVYLQKENIIDESGMPKERFSAEFPKEGPSILRIQQVVRGDSAAYFCASKLAVSSYEQYFGPGTRLTVT.

The chain recombines TRBV5-6 with TRBJ2-7, with D possibly called TRBD1 or TRBD2 (6 bases each). Trimming took off 4 bases at V and 0 bases at J, with 14 bases between the two ends. The CDR3 has 15 amino acids. Germline-derived CDR1 and CDR2 are SGHDT and YYEEEE. In nucleotides, the CDR3 is TGTGCCAGCAGCCCCTTCGGGGGCGGCTCCTACGAGCAGTACTTC. This encodes CASSPFGGGSYEQYF. The complete variable domain, with remaining parts taken from reference TRBV5-6 and TRBJ2-7, reads DAGVTQSPTHLIKTRGQQVTLRCSPKSGHDTVSWYQQALGQGPQFIFQYYEEEERQRGNFPDRFSGHQFPNYSSELNVNALLLGDSALYLCASSPFGGGSYEQYFGPGTRLTVT.

The rearrangement joins TRBV7-2 to TRBJ2-5, with 9 bases lining up with TRBD2. This CDR3 region has 16 residues. Losses at the gene ends were 1 base for V and 5 bases for J; bases not matched to a gene: 8. CDR1 is SGHTA and CDR2 is FQGNSA in the germline V gene. For the CDR3, the DNA is TGTGCCAGCAGCTTAGAACGCGGGAGGGCCGCGGAGACCCAGTACTTC. Translated, it gives CASSLERGRAAETQYF.

This clonotype was found a few times. The V call is TRBV12-5, the J call TRBJ1-1; D is possibly TRBD1 (6 bases). This CDR3 comprises 17 residues. Germline loops: CDR1 LGHNT, CDR2 FRNRAP. Between the trimmed V and J ends, which lost 7 bases and 1 base, there was a span of 22 bases. DNA of the CDR3: TGTGCTAGTGCGGCAGGGGACTTCTCCAACCAGAACACTGAAGCTTTCTTT. Encoded protein: CASAAGDFSNQNTEAFF.

There are many counts of this clonotype. V usage is TRBV29-1 and J usage is TRBJ2-7; D not resolved. Trimming took 4 bases from V and 5 from J, leaving 12 bases between them. Germline-derived CDR1 and CDR2 are SQVTM and ANQGSEA. The length of the CDR3 is 12 residues. CDR3 nucleotides: TGCAGCGTTGGGGCCGTGTCTGACGAGCAGTACTTC. Translation: CSVGAVSDEQYF.

This clonotype was seen at least ten times. The chain combines TRBV11-2 with TRBJ2-7, with TRBD1 matching over 9 bases. V shed 6 bases and J 3 bases; nucleotides not matched to a gene: 9. The CDR3 is 15 residues long. Germline CDR1 SGHAT, CDR2 FQNNGV. Here the CDR3 reads CASRPTYRGLYEQYF. The CDR3 DNA sequence: TGTGCCAGCAGGCCCACTTACAGGGGGCTCTACGAGCAGTACTTC. Full variable domain (remainder filled in from reference TRBV11-2 and TRBJ2-7): EAGVAQSPRYKIIEKRQSVAFWCNPISGHATLYWYQQILGQGPKLLIQFQNNGVVDDSQLPKDRFSAERLKGVDSTLKIQPAKLEDSAVYLCASRPTYRGLYEQYFGPGTRLTVT.

This clonotype occurred many times. The chain joins TRBV6-2 or TRBV6-3 to TRBJ2-3; D is undetermined. CDR1 is MNHEY and CDR2 is SVGEGT in the germline V gene. The CDR3 extends over 12 amino acids. Trimming stripped 8 bases from V and 5 bases from J, with 11 bases between. The CDR3 DNA is TGTGCCAGCCAAGGGAACCGAGATACGCAGTATTTT. Protein product: CASQGNRDTQYF.

This clonotype was recorded many times. V and J are TRBV9 and TRBJ2-5; the D gene is possibly TRBD2 (6 bases). CDR3 size: 12 residues. The V end lost 7 bases, the J end lost 2 bases, and 9 bases lay between the germline ends. Germline CDR1 is SGDLS and CDR2 is YYNGEE. CDR3: CASGEVQETQYF. As DNA, the CDR3 is TGTGCCAGCGGGGAGGTTCAAGAGACCCAGTACTTC.

The chain links TRBV7-3 to TRBJ2-1, with TRBD1 matching over 9 bases. The germline V gene has CDR1 SGHTA and CDR2 FQGTGA. The V and J ends lost 5 bases and 6 bases, in that order; junction bases with no gene match: 11. The CDR3 loop spans 16 amino acids. The CDR3 loop reads CASSPQTGGIGNEQFF. The CDR3 DNA is TGTGCCAGCAGCCCGCAGACAGGGGGGATTGGCAATGAGCAGTTCTTC.

This clonotype was counted ten times or more. This chain joins TRBV28 and TRBJ1-2, with TRBD1 matching over 7 bases. Germline assignment: CDR1 MDHEN and CDR2 SYDVKM. The CDR3 is 15 residues long. The V segment lost 6 bases and the J segment 8 bases; nucleotides outside the gene matches: 15. The CDR3 DNA reads as TGTGCCAGCAGAGGATCCGTAACAGGGGAAGGAGGCTACACCTTC. Its translation: CASRGSVTGEGGYTF.

Ten or more counts support this clonotype. V and J are TRBV6-1 and TRBJ1-1; D gene ambiguous. V lost 11 bases, J lost 2 bases, and 24 bases lay in between. This CDR3 contains 16 residues. Germline lookup yields CDR1 MNHNS and CDR2 SASEGT. This chain's CDR3 is CAGHSGPGWGNTEAFF. In DNA form, the CDR3 reads TGTGCCGGCCACTCGGGCCCAGGTTGGGGAAACACTGAAGCTTTCTTT.

This clonotype occurred many times. This chain links TRBV12-3 or TRBV12-4 with TRBJ2-2; D gene unclear. V dropped 1 base and J dropped 5 bases, with 14 bases sitting between them. The CDR3 extends over 16 amino acids. The CDR3 loop is CASSLGDTSLTGELFF. DNA of the CDR3: TGTGCCAGCAGTTTAGGCGACACGTCGTTGACCGGGGAGCTGTTTTTT.

This clonotype was counted at least ten times. The CDR3 sequence: CASSLRGLEYEQYF. The CDR3 DNA reads as TGTGCCAGCAGCTTAAGGGGTCTCGAATACGAGCAGTACTTC. The chain is built from TRBV7-9 and TRBJ2-7; tentatively, D is TRBD1 (5 bases). V was cut by 2 bases and J by 4 bases, with 12 bases left in between. The germline V gene has CDR1 SEHNR and CDR2 FQNEAQ (reference sequence). The CDR3 is 14 amino acids.